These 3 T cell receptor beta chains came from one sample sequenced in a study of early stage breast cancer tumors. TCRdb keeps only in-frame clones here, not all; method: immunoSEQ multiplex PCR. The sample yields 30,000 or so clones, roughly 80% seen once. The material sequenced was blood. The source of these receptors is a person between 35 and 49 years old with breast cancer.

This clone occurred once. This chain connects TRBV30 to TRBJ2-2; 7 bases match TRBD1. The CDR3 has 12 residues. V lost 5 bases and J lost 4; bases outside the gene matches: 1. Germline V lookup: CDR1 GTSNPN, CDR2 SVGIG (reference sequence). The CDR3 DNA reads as TGTGCCTGGGACAGGGCCACCGGGGAGCTGTTTTTT. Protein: CAWDRATGELFF.

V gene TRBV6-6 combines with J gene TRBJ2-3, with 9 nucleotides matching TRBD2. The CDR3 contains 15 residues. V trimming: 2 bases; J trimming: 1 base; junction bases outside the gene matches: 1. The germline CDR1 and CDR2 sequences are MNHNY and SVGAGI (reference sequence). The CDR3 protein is CASSYVAGGTDTQYF. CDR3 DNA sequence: TGTGCCAGCAGTTACGTAGCGGGAGGCACAGATACGCAGTATTTT.

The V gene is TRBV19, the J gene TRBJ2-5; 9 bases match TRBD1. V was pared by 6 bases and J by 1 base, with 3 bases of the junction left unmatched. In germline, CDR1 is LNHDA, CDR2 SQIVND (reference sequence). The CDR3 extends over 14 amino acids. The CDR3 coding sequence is TGTGCCAGTAGCACGACAGGGGGCCAAGAGACCCAGTACTTC. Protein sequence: CASSTTGGQETQYF.